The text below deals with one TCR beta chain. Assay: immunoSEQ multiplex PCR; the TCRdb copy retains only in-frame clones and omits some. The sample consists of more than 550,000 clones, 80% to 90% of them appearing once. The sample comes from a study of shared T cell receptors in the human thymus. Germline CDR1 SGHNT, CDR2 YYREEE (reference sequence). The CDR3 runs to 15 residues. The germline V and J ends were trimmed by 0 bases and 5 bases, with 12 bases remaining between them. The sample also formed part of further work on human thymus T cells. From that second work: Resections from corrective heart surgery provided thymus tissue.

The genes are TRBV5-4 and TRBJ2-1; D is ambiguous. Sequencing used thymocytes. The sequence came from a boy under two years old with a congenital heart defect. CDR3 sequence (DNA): TGTGCCAGCAGCTTGGTGTGGGCCAGAGACAATGAGCAGTTCTTC. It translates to CASSLVWARDNEQFF.